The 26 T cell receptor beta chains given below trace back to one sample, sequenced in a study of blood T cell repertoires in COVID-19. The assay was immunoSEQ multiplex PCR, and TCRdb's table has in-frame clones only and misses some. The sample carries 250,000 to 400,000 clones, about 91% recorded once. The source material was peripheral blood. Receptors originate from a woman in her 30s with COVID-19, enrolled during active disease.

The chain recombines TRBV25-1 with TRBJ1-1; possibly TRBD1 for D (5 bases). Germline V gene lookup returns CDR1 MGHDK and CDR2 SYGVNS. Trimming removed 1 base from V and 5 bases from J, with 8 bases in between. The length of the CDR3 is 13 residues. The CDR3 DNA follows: TGTGCCAGCAGTGAATCCGGGGGGACTGAAGCTTTCTTT. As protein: CASSESGGTEAFF. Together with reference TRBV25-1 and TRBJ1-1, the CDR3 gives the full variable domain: EADIYQTPRYLVIGTGKKITLECSQTMGHDKMYWYQQDPGMELHLIHYSYGVNSTEKGDLSSESTVSRIRTEHFPLTLESARPSHTSQYLCASSESGGTEAFFGQGTRLTVV.

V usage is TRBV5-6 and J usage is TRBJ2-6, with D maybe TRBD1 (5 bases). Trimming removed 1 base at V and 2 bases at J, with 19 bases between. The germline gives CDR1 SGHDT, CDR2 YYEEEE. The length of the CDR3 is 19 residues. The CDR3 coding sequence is TGTGCCAGCAGCTTGAAGGCAGGGATAATCTTAGCTGGGGCCAACGTCCTGACTTTC. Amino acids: CASSLKAGIILAGANVLTF.

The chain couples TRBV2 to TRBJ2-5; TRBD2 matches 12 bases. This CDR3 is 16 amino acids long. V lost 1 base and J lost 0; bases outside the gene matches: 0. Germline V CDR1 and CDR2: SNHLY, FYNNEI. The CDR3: CASSEGLAGDQETQYF. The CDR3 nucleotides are TGTGCCAGCAGTGAAGGACTAGCGGGGGACCAAGAGACCCAGTACTTC.

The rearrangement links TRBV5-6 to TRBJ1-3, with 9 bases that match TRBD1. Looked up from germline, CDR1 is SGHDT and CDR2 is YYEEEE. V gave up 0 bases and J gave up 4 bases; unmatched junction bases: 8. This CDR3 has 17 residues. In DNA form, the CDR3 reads TGTGCCAGCAGCTTGGCCGGGGACAGGGCGACGGGAAACACCATATATTTT. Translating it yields CASSLAGDRATGNTIYF.

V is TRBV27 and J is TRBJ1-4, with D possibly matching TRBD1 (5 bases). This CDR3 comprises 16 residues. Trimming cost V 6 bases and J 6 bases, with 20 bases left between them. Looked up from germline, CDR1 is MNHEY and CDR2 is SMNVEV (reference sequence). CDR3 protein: CASSPRGSGSHEKLFF. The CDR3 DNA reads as TGTGCCAGCAGCCCTAGGGGTTCAGGAAGCCATGAAAAACTGTTTTTT.

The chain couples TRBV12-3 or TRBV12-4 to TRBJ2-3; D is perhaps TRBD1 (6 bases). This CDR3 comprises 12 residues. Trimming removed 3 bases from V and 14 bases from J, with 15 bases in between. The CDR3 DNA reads TGTGCCAGCAGTTTTAGTGGGGACAAGGGGTATTTT. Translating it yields CASSFSGDKGYF.

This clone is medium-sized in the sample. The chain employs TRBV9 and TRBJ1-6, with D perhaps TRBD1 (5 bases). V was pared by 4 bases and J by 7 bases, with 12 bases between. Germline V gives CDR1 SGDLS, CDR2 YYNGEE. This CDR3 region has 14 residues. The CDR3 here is CASSRGEGNSPLHF. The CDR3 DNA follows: TGTGCCAGCAGCCGAGGGGAGGGAAATTCACCCCTCCACTTT.

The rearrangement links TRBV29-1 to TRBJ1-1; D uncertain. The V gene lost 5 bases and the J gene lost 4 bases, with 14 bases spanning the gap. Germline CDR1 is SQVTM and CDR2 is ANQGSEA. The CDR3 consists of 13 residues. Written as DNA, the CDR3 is TGCAGCGTTCCCAAGAGGAGCGGCACTGAAGCTTTCTTT. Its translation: CSVPKRSGTEAFF.

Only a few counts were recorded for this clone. CDR3 amino acids: CASSQRGRGTQYF. Here the CDR3 DNA reads TGTGCCAGCTCTCAGCGGGGCCGGGGGACCCAGTACTTC. The chain employs TRBV5-4 and TRBJ2-5, with 7 positions matching TRBD2. The CDR3 runs to 13 residues. Germline lookup yields CDR1 SGHNT and CDR2 YYREEE (reference sequence). Losses at the gene ends were 7 bases for V and 7 bases for J; bases not matched to a gene: 10.

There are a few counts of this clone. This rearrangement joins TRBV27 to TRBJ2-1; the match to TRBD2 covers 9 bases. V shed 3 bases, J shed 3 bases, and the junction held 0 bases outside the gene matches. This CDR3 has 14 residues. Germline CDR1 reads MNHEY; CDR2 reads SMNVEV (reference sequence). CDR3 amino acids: CASSFSGGYNEQFF. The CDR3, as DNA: TGTGCCAGCAGTTTTAGCGGGGGCTACAATGAGCAGTTCTTC.

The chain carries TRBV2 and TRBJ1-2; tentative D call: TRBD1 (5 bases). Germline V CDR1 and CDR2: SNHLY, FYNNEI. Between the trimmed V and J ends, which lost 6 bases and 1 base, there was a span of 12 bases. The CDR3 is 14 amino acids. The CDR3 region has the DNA TGTGCCAGCAGAGGTCAGGGCGGTAACTATGGCTACACCTTC. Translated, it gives CASRGQGGNYGYTF.

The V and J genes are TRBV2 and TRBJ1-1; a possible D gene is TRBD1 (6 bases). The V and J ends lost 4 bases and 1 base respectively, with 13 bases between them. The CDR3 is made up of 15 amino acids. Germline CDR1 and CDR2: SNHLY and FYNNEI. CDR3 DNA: TGTGCCAGCAGTGTACCCAGGGGCGGGAACACTGAAGCTTTCTTT. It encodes CASSVPRGGNTEAFF. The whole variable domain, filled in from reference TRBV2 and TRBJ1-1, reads EPEVTQTPSHQVTQMGQEVILRCVPISNHLYFYWYRQILGQKVEFLVSFYNNEISEKSEIFDDQFSVERPDGSNFTLKIRSTKLEDSAMYFCASSVPRGGNTEAFFGQGTRLTVV.

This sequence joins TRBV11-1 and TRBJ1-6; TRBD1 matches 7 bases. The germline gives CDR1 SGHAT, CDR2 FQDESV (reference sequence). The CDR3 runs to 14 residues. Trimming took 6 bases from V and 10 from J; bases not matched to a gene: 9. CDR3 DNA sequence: TGTGCCAGCAGTACCCGGGACAGCGGCTCACCCCTCCACTTT. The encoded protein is CASSTRDSGSPLHF.

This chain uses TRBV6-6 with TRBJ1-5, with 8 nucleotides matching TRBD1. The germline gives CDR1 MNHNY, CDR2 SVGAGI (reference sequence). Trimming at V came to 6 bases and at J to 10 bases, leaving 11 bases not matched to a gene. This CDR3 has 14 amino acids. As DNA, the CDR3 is TGTGCCAGCAGCCTAGGGGGGGACAGGTCTCCCCAGCATTTT. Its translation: CASSLGGDRSPQHF.

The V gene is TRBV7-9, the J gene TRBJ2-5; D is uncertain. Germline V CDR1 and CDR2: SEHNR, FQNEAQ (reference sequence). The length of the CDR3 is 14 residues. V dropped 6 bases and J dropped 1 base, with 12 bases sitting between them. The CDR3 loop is CASSLDMAQETQYF. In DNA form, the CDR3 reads TGTGCCAGCAGTCTTGATATGGCCCAAGAGACCCAGTACTTC.

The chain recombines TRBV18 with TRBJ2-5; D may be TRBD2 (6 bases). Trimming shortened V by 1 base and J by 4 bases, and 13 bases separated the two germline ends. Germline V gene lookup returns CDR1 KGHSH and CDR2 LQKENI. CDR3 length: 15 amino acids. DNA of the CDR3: TGTGCCAGCTCACCACGTTCCTTGGGGGGAGAGACCCAGTACTTC. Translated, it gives CASSPRSLGGETQYF. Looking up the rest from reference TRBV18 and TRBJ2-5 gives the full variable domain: NAGVMQNPRHLVRRRGQEARLRCSPMKGHSHVYWYRQLPEEGLKFMVYLQKENIIDESGMPKERFSAEFPKEGPSILRIQQVVRGDSAAYFCASSPRSLGGETQYFGPGTRLLVL.

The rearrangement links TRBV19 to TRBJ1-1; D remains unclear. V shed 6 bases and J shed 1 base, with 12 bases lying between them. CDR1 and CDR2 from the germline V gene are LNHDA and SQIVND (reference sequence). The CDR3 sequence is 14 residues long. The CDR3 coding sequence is TGTGCCAGTAGCCCAAATCCCAAGAACACTGAAGCTTTCTTT. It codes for CASSPNPKNTEAFF. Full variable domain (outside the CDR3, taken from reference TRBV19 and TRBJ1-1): DGGITQSPKYLFRKEGQNVTLSCEQNLNHDAMYWYRQDPGQGLRLIYYSQIVNDFQKGDIAEGYSVSREKKESFPLTVTSAQKNPTAFYLCASSPNPKNTEAFFGQGTRLTVV.

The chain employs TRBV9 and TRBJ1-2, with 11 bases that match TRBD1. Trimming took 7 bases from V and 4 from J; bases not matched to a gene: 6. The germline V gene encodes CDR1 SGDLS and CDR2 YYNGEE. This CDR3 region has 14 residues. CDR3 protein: CASRTGGNSYGYTF. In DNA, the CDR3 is TGTGCCAGCCGGACAGGGGGCAATAGCTATGGCTACACCTTC.

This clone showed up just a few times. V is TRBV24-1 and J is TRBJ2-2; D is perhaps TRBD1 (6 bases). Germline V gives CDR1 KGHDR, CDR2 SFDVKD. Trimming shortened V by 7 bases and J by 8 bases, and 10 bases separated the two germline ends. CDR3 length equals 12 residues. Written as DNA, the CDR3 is TGTGCCACCAGGGGGGCTCCGGGGGAGCTGTTTTTT. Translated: CATRGAPGELFF.

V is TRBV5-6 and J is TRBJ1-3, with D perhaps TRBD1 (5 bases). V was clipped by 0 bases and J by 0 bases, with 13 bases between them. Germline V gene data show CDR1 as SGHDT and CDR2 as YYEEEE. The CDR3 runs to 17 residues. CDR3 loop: CASSLAGGGSSGNTIYF. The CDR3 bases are TGTGCCAGCAGCTTGGCTGGCGGGGGGAGCTCTGGAAACACCATATATTTT.

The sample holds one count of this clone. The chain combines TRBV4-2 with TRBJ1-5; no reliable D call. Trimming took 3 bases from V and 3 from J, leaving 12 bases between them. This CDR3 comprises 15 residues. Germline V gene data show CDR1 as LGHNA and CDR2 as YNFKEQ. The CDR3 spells CASSHTPEANQPQHF. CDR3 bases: TGTGCCAGCAGCCACACCCCGGAGGCCAATCAGCCCCAGCATTTT.

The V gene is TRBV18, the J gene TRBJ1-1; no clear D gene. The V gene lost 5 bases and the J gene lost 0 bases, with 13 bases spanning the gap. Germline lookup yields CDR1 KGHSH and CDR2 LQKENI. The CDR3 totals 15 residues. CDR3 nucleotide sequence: TGTGCCAGCTCAATTGGAGGTACCATGAACACTGAAGCTTTCTTT. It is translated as CASSIGGTMNTEAFF.

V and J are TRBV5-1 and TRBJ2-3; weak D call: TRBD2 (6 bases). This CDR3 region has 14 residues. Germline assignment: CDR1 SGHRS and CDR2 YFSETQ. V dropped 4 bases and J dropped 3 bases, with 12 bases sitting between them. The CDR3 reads CASSRRGSTDTQYF. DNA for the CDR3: TGCGCCAGCAGCCGGCGGGGTAGTACAGATACGCAGTATTTT.

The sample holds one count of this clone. The CDR3 loop reads CAWSRRLGDEQYF. CDR3 coding DNA: TGTGCCTGGAGCAGACGGCTAGGGGACGAGCAGTACTTC. This sequence joins TRBV30 and TRBJ2-7; weak D call: TRBD1 (5 bases). Germline CDR1 reads GTSNPN; CDR2 reads SVGIG (reference sequence). The CDR3 length is 13 residues. Trimming left V 3 bases short and J 5 bases short, with 14 bases between.

The CDR3 protein is CASSLSNRGNEKLFF. As DNA, the CDR3 is TGTGCCAGCAGCTTATCCAACAGGGGGAATGAAAAACTGTTTTTT. This chain links TRBV5-4 with TRBJ1-4; 8 bases line up with TRBD1. Losses at the gene ends were 2 bases for V and 5 bases for J; bases not matched to a gene: 5. The CDR3 loop spans 15 amino acids. CDR1 is SGHNT and CDR2 is YYREEE in the germline V gene (reference sequence). Full variable domain (outside the CDR3, taken from reference TRBV5-4 and TRBJ1-4): ETGVTQSPTHLIKTRGQQVTLRCSSQSGHNTVSWYQQALGQGPQFIFQYYREEENGRGNFPPRFSGLQFPNYSSELNVNALELDDSALYLCASSLSNRGNEKLFFGSGTQLSVL.

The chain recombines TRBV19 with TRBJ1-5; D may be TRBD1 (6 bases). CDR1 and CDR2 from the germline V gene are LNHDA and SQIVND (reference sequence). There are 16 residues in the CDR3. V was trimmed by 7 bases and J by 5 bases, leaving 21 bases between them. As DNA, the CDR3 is TGTGCCAGTAATTCCATCAGTAGGGGGTCCTATCAGCCCCAGCATTTT. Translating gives CASNSISRGSYQPQHF.